The sequence of this T cell receptor (beta chain) was determined in a study of neoadjuvant anti-PD-1 for oral cavity cancer. Time point in this sample: after neoadjuvant nivolumab, at surgical resection. The CDR3 has 14 residues. Trimming took 6 bases from V and 5 from J; bases not matched to a gene: 6. CDR1 is MNHEY and CDR2 is SMNVEV in the germline V gene (reference sequence). The method was immunoSEQ multiplex PCR; TCRdb's version includes in-frame clones alone and lacks a portion of them. The sample consists of approximately 13,000 clones, 70% to 75% of them appearing once. This TCR came from a person between 40 and 79 years old with oral cavity squamous cell carcinoma. The chain couples TRBV27 to TRBJ1-4; 7 bases align to TRBD1. Sequencing was performed on PBMCs, taken after nivolumab (anti-PD-1) treatment. The CDR3 region is CASRSRDSNEKLFF. The CDR3 coding sequence is TGTGCCAGCAGGAGCCGGGACAGCAATGAAAAACTGTTTTTT.